Listed here are 7 T cell receptor beta chains from one sample, sequenced in a study of shared clonotypes between healthy human individuals. Produced via immunoSEQ multiplex PCR; TCRdb's table is partial and in-frame only. The table includes 1 million to 1.3 million clones, about four fifths detected once. The specimen was memory CD4+ T cells from PBMCs. Subset here: CD45RA-negative fraction. The receptors shown here come from a man younger than 35 in good health. Some clones in this sample may be carry-over from other donors' samples.

The chain carries TRBV30 and TRBJ1-3, with a tentative D call TRBD1 (5 bases). This CDR3 has 13 amino acids. CDR1 GTSNPN and CDR2 SVGIG come from the germline V gene (reference sequence). With 4 bases removed from V and 4 bases from J, the gap between germline ends came to 11 bases. CDR3 nucleotide sequence: TGTGCCTGGATATTGGCAGGGGGAAACACCATATATTTT. Its protein product is CAWILAGGNTIYF.

This clone was detected only once. A read error may be the cause here, since a much bigger clone is one base away. The chain links TRBV11-2 to TRBJ2-3, with a weak D call TRBD2 (5 bases). In germline, CDR1 is SGHAT, CDR2 FQNNGV. The CDR3 sequence is 12 residues long. The CDR3 nucleotides read TGTGCCAGCAGCTTACCCCGGGGTACGCAGTGTTTT. It codes for CASSLPRGTQCF.

This clone was seen at least ten times. In DNA, the CDR3 is TGTGCCAGCAAGACAGGGCCTGGGGAGACCCAGTACTTC. Translated: CASKTGPGETQYF. The chain employs TRBV6-5 and TRBJ2-5, with TRBD1 matching over 7 bases. Trimming at V came to 7 bases and at J to 5 bases, leaving 7 bases not matched to a gene. The germline V gene encodes CDR1 MNHEY and CDR2 SVGAGI. The CDR3 has 13 residues.

V and J are TRBV10-3 and TRBJ2-3, with D perhaps TRBD1 or TRBD2 (5 bases each). The CDR3 has 14 residues. Trimming pared 6 bases from V and 3 bases from J, leaving 13 bases between. Germline CDR1 and CDR2: ENHRY and SYGVKD. CDR3: CAISRGPGTDTQYF. The CDR3 nucleotides are TGTGCCATCAGCCGGGGCCCGGGGACAGATACGCAGTATTTT.

The chain links TRBV7-9 to TRBJ2-2; 9 bases agree with TRBD1. The germline V gene encodes CDR1 SEHNR and CDR2 FQNEAQ (reference sequence). This CDR3 spans 16 amino acids. V lost 4 bases to trimming and J lost 6 bases; unmatched junction nucleotides: 9. CDR3 in DNA: TGTGCCAGCAGCTCCCCCTCACGGACAGGGGCCGGGGAGCTGTTTTTT. This codes for CASSSPSRTGAGELFF. Full variable domain (missing parts from reference TRBV7-9 and TRBJ2-2): DTGVSQNPRHKITKRGQNVTFRCDPISEHNRLYWYRQTLGQGPEFLTYFQNEAQLEKSRLLSDRFSAERPKGSFSTLEIQRTEQGDSAMYLCASSSPSRTGAGELFFGEGSRLTVL.

The genes are TRBV5-4 and TRBJ2-1, with 9 bases matching TRBD2. The germline gives CDR1 SGHNT, CDR2 YYREEE (reference sequence). The length of the CDR3 is 15 residues. With V trimmed by 4 bases and J by 3 bases, 5 bases remained unmatched. The CDR3 loop is CASSQGLANYNEQFF. The DNA for the CDR3 is TGTGCCAGCAGCCAAGGACTAGCGAACTACAATGAGCAGTTCTTC.

This chain uses TRBV18 with TRBJ1-1, with D perhaps matching TRBD1 (6 bases). Germline V gene sequence: CDR1 KGHSH, CDR2 LQKENI. Trimming shortened V by 3 bases and J by 5 bases, and 16 bases separated the two germline ends. This CDR3 spans 15 amino acids. The CDR3 region has the DNA TGTGCCAGCTCACCGGAATGGGGGCAATATACTGAAGCTTTCTTT. Residues: CASSPEWGQYTEAFF.